A single sample gave rise to the 25 T cell receptor beta chains below, sequenced in a study of cytomegalovirus exposure and HLA in healthy donors. This PCR relied on a set of 60 Vbeta primers and 13 Jbeta primers. Profiling relied on immunoSEQ multiplex PCR, and the TCRdb table lists in-frame clones only, not all of them. The table includes around 160,000 clones, 65% to 70% detected once. The sequenced material came from PBMCs. The receptors were gathered from a woman under 30 in good health and CMV-seropositive.

Points on this clone: The junction differs from germline at one of its ends, possibly a read error. The V and J genes are TRBV30 and TRBJ2-2; 13 bases align to TRBD2. In germline, CDR1 is GTSNPN, CDR2 SVGIG (reference sequence). The CDR3 spans 18 residues. The CDR3 nucleotides are TGTGCCAGGAGGGGCAGTACTCCGGGACTAGCGGGGACCGGGGAGCTGTTTTTT. This codes for CARRGSTPGLAGTGELFF.

This clone was seen only a few times. The V gene is TRBV11-1, the J gene TRBJ2-5; D is unclear. This CDR3 has 13 residues. Trimming took 1 base from V and 7 from J, leaving 10 bases between them. Germline V gene sequence: CDR1 SGHAT, CDR2 FQDESV (reference sequence). This CDR3 reads CASSLGLAGTQYF. The DNA of the CDR3 is TGTGCCAGCAGCTTAGGTCTCGCAGGGACCCAGTACTTC.

The chain couples TRBV4-3 to TRBJ1-6; the D is unclear. Trimming left V 0 bases short and J 6 bases short, with 9 bases between. The CDR3 consists of 15 residues. Germline V CDR1 and CDR2: LGHNA, YSLEER. CDR3 DNA sequence: TGCGCCAGCAGCCAAGAGGTGGAGCGTAATTCACCCCTCCACTTT. Translation: CASSQEVERNSPLHF.

The V and J genes are TRBV6-1 and TRBJ2-3; D is uncertain. The CDR3 runs to 11 residues. The germline gives CDR1 MNHNS, CDR2 SASEGT. Trimming removed 10 bases from V and 6 bases from J, with 11 bases in between. CDR3 in DNA: TGTGCCACCGGCTTCGGGGATACGCAGTATTTT. Protein product: CATGFGDTQYF.

The chain combines TRBV5-1 with TRBJ2-1; TRBD2 matches 7 bases. This CDR3 contains 15 residues. Germline CDR1 and CDR2: SGHRS and YFSETQ. J gave up 0 bases and V 3 bases, and 3 bases lay outside the gene matches. In DNA, the CDR3 is TGCGCCAGCAGCTCTAGCGGACTCTCCTACAATGAGCAGTTCTTC. Amino acids: CASSSSGLSYNEQFF.

The V call is TRBV28, the J call TRBJ2-5; no clear D. The last part of the DNA fits TRBJ2-7 better; the J call may be wrong. Germline V CDR1 and CDR2: MDHEN, SYDVKM. The length of the CDR3 is 12 residues. The CDR3 here is CASKSSSYEQYF. The CDR3 DNA reads TGTGCCAGCAAGTCGTCCTCCTACGAGCAGTACTTC.

J is TRBJ2-3 and V is TRBV10-1, with a weak D call TRBD2 (5 bases). Trimming stripped 5 bases from V and 1 base from J, with 10 bases between. The CDR3 extends over 14 amino acids. Germline V gene data show CDR1 as WNHNN and CDR2 as SYGVQD (reference sequence). The CDR3 sequence is CASSTYSGTDTQYF. The CDR3 DNA is TGCGCCAGCAGTACCTATAGCGGCACAGATACGCAGTATTTT.

The genes are TRBV29-1 and TRBJ2-2, with 9 bases lining up with TRBD2. This CDR3 region has 16 residues. Trimming cost V 7 bases and J 1 base; bases outside gene matches: 10. Per germline, CDR1 SQVTM and CDR2 ANQGSEA. The CDR3 DNA reads as TGCAGCGCCACGACTAGCGGTTTAAAGAACACCGGGGAGCTGTTTTTT. This encodes CSATTSGLKNTGELFF.

V usage is TRBV5-6 and J usage is TRBJ2-7; D ambiguous. CDR1 and CDR2 (germline): SGHDT, YYEEEE. V dropped 0 bases and J dropped 3 bases, with 10 bases sitting between them. This CDR3 has 14 residues. CDR3 region: CASSLAGRYYEQYF. The CDR3 region has the DNA TGTGCCAGCAGCTTGGCTGGCAGATACTACGAGCAGTACTTC.

This clone showed up just a few times. The CDR3 sequence: CASSYSKSSSSYEQYF. CDR3 nucleotide sequence: TGTGCCAGCAGTTACTCGAAGTCATCGAGCTCCTACGAGCAGTACTTC. The rearrangement links TRBV6-5 to TRBJ2-7; D is uncertain. The germline V gene has CDR1 MNHEY and CDR2 SVGAGI. V was trimmed by 0 bases and J by 0 bases, leaving 12 bases between them. The CDR3 is 16 amino acids.

V usage is TRBV6-5 and J usage is TRBJ1-2; D is uncertain. The CDR3 runs to 14 residues. The V end lost 0 bases, the J end lost 3 bases, and 8 bases lay between the germline ends. Germline V gene data show CDR1 as MNHEY and CDR2 as SVGAGI. CDR3 coding DNA: TGTGCCAGCAGTTACTCGGGGAGATACTATGGCTACACCTTC. Its translation: CASSYSGRYYGYTF.

A single count supports this clone. V and J are TRBV9 and TRBJ2-1; TRBD2 aligns across 12 bases. The CDR3 has 14 residues. Germline V gives CDR1 SGDLS, CDR2 YYNGEE. V lost 6 bases and J lost 5; bases outside the gene matches: 3. This chain's CDR3 is CASNLAGGDNEQFF. Written as DNA, the CDR3 is TGTGCCAGCAACCTAGCGGGAGGGGACAATGAGCAGTTCTTC. Complete variable domain (other parts from reference TRBV9 and TRBJ2-1): DSGVTQTPKHLITATGQRVTLRCSPRSGDLSVYWYQQSLDQGLQFLIQYYNGEERAKGNILERFSAQQFPDLHSELNLSSLELGDSALYFCASNLAGGDNEQFFGPGTRLTVL.

The chain combines TRBV27 with TRBJ2-3, with D uncertain. This CDR3 has 14 amino acids. V was cut by 7 bases and J by 3 bases, with 14 bases left in between. Germline V lookup: CDR1 MNHEY, CDR2 SMNVEV (reference sequence). The CDR3 region is CASNYRGRTDTQYF. In nucleotides, the CDR3 is TGTGCCAGCAATTACCGCGGAAGGACAGATACGCAGTATTTT.

The rearrangement links TRBV18 to TRBJ1-2, with 9 positions matching TRBD1. Germline-derived CDR1 and CDR2 are KGHSH and LQKENI. The CDR3 is 16 amino acids. V lost 4 bases to trimming and J lost 4 bases; unmatched junction nucleotides: 10. CDR3 protein: CASSLNRQGVAYGYTF. The CDR3, as DNA: TGTGCCAGCTCACTCAACAGACAGGGGGTAGCCTATGGCTACACCTTC.

This chain links TRBV19 with TRBJ2-7, with D perhaps matching TRBD1 (5 bases). V was trimmed by 9 bases and J by 4 bases, leaving 10 bases between them. This CDR3 region has 11 residues. Germline CDR1 reads LNHDA; CDR2 reads SQIVND (reference sequence). The CDR3 DNA is TGTGCCAGCCGCAGGGATTACGAGCAGTACTTC. It yields the protein CASRRDYEQYF.

The rearrangement links TRBV30 to TRBJ1-2; 7 nucleotides line up with TRBD1. The CDR3 has 13 amino acids. CDR1 and CDR2 from the germline V gene are GTSNPN and SVGIG (reference sequence). With V trimmed by 3 bases and J by 6 bases, 7 bases remained unmatched. CDR3: CAWSEGGANGYTF. CDR3 nucleotides: TGTGCCTGGAGCGAAGGGGGCGCGAATGGCTACACCTTC.

This rearrangement joins TRBV6-5 to TRBJ2-2, with D possibly TRBD2 on 6 matching bases. Per the germline V gene, CDR1 is MNHEY and CDR2 is SVGAGI. The CDR3 is 15 residues long. The ends were cut back, 0 bases at V and 4 bases at J, with 9 bases in the middle. CDR3 sequence reads: CASSYSTRPTGELFF. CDR3 nucleotides: TGTGCCAGCAGTTACTCGACTAGACCCACCGGGGAGCTGTTTTTT.

This sequence joins TRBV7-9 and TRBJ1-2, with D tentatively TRBD1 (6 bases). This CDR3 contains 13 residues. V was trimmed by 4 bases and J by 4 bases, leaving 10 bases between them. From germline, CDR1 is SEHNR and CDR2 FQNEAQ (reference sequence). CDR3 nucleotide sequence: TGTGCCAGCAGCTCTACAGGGAGCTATGGCTACACCTTC. The encoded protein is CASSSTGSYGYTF.

This clone turned up a few times. The J gene is TRBJ2-1, the V gene TRBV7-8, with a weak D call TRBD1 (6 bases). Per the germline V gene, CDR1 is SGHVS and CDR2 is FQNEAQ. Trimming took 7 bases from V and 0 from J, leaving 13 bases between them. The CDR3 consists of 15 residues. The CDR3 region is CASKTGPSSYNEQFF. In DNA, the CDR3 is TGTGCCAGCAAAACAGGGCCAAGCTCCTACAATGAGCAGTTCTTC.

The chain is built from TRBV6-1 and TRBJ1-1, with no clear D. V was pared by 5 bases and J by 3 bases, with 16 bases between. Germline assignment: CDR1 MNHNS and CDR2 SASEGT. CDR3 length: 15 amino acids. CDR3 coding DNA: TGTGCCAGCAGTCGCCAGACAAGAGTAGACACTGAAGCTTTCTTT. Its translation is CASSRQTRVDTEAFF.

The sample holds a few counts of this clone. The chain employs TRBV7-9 and TRBJ2-7; 9 bases match TRBD2. J lost 1 base, V lost 4 bases, and 5 bases had no gene match. Germline values: CDR1 SEHNR, CDR2 FQNEAQ (reference sequence). This CDR3 comprises 15 residues. CDR3 in amino acids: CASSSTSGLSYEQYF. Here the CDR3 DNA reads TGTGCCAGCAGCTCGACTAGCGGCTTATCCTACGAGCAGTACTTC.

This clone was seen only a few times. The chain carries TRBV5-4 and TRBJ2-2; 9 positions agree with TRBD1. Germline V gene data show CDR1 as SGHNT and CDR2 as YYREEE (reference sequence). V gave up 4 bases and J gave up 5 bases; unmatched junction bases: 6. The CDR3 consists of 15 residues. The CDR3: CASSAPGQGTGELFF. The CDR3 DNA reads as TGTGCCAGCAGCGCGCCGGGACAGGGTACCGGGGAGCTGTTTTTT.

The genes are TRBV27 and TRBJ2-2; TRBD2 matches at 9 bases. The V segment lost 6 bases and the J segment 5 bases; nucleotides outside the gene matches: 10. Germline V gene data show CDR1 as MNHEY and CDR2 as SMNVEV (reference sequence). This CDR3 region has 16 residues. CDR3 protein: CASRFGLAGVTGELFF. DNA for the CDR3: TGTGCCAGCAGGTTTGGGTTAGCGGGAGTGACCGGGGAGCTGTTTTTT.

The chain uses TRBV15 and TRBJ1-4; D is possibly TRBD1 (5 bases). The CDR3 totals 15 residues. From germline, CDR1 is LNHNV and CDR2 YYDKDF (reference sequence). V lost 1 base to trimming and J lost 6 bases, with 12 bases between them. Here the CDR3 reads CATSRGGGRDEKLFF. The CDR3 DNA is TGTGCCACCAGCAGAGGGGGGGGGAGGGATGAAAAACTGTTTTTT.

This chain uses TRBV9 with TRBJ2-3, with D hard to call. Germline lookup yields CDR1 SGDLS and CDR2 YYNGEE. V was clipped by 5 bases and J by 1 base, with 8 bases between them. The CDR3 is 13 amino acids. In nucleotides, the CDR3 is TGTGCCAGCAGTGGCTCTGGCACAGATACGCAGTATTTT. Encoded protein: CASSGSGTDTQYF.